This T cell receptor (beta chain) was captured by sequencing in a study of blood T cell repertoires in COVID-19. Study as a whole: PBMCs, B-cell-depleted T cells, or T cells provided the cDNA or gDNA that made up the material.

V trimming: 3 bases; J trimming: 6 bases; junction bases outside the gene matches: 19. This CDR3 is built from 18 residues. Germline CDR1 and CDR2: SGHRS and YFSETQ. Some clones are missing from TCRdb's copy, which holds only in-frame ones; the method was immunoSEQ multiplex PCR. The table has some 230,000 clones, 70% to 90% seen once. This sequence originates from a man aged 30 to 45 who had recovered from COVID-19. The V and J genes are TRBV5-1 and TRBJ2-7, with 9 nucleotides matching TRBD1. Source material: peripheral blood. The CDR3 DNA sequence: TGCGCCAGCAGCTCCGTCCGGGACAGGGAAAGGAAGGATGGCGAGCAGTACTTC. Translated, it gives CASSSVRDRERKDGEQYF.